This T cell receptor (beta chain) was identified in a study of CD8+ T cells in alopecia areata. Findings of the study overall: Alopecia totalis/universalis scalp especially showed more expanded CD8+ clones than normal scalp.

Sorting of PBMCs yielded the CD4+ and CD8+ T cells. RNA was extracted and reverse transcribed into cDNA as the sequencing template. Libraries were prepared by immunoSEQ multiplex PCR; TCRdb keeps only in-frame clonotypes and omits some of them. The sample lists 100,000 to 130,000 clones; 45% to 60% were seen once. With respect to this clone: The target antigen is unknown.

The germline CDR1 and CDR2 sequences are SGHRS and YFSETQ. The germline V and J ends were trimmed by 1 base and 3 bases, with 8 bases remaining between them. The CDR3 is 13 residues long. The genes are TRBV5-1 and TRBJ2-7; D uncertain. Material for sequencing was NKG2D-low CD8+ T cells sorted from blood. This receptor was taken from a human donor with alopecia areata. The CDR3 is CASSLTTDYEQYF. CDR3 DNA: TGCGCCAGCAGCTTGACAACAGACTACGAGCAGTACTTC.